Presented here are 18 T cell receptor beta chains from one specimen sequenced in a study of blood T cell repertoires in COVID-19. Assay: immunoSEQ multiplex PCR; the TCRdb copy retains only in-frame clones and omits some. Of 250,000 to 300,000 clones detected, roughly 86% appear once; the ten largest clones hold about 0.74%. The sample comprised peripheral blood. These TCRs come from a young woman with acute or convalescent COVID-19.

The V call is TRBV19, the J call TRBJ2-7; 8 positions agree with TRBD2. The trim removed 5 bases at V and 0 bases at J, leaving 3 bases unmatched. CDR1 LNHDA and CDR2 SQIVND come from the germline V gene (reference sequence). The CDR3 consists of 14 residues. The CDR3 reads CASSWSGSSYEQYF. CDR3 nucleotides: TGTGCCAGTAGTTGGAGCGGGAGCTCCTACGAGCAGTACTTC.

This chain uses TRBV7-2 with TRBJ2-7; D perhaps matches TRBD1 (5 bases). With 5 bases removed from V and 4 bases from J, the gap between germline ends came to 15 bases. Germline loops: CDR1 SGHTA, CDR2 FQGNSA. This CDR3 contains 14 residues. CDR3 nucleotide sequence: TGTGCCAGCAGCAGAGACAGTCCTGGATACGAGCAGTACTTC. Translated, it gives CASSRDSPGYEQYF.

The CDR3 here is CASSLVAGDQETQYF. CDR3 DNA: TGTGCCAGCAGCTTAGTCGCGGGGGACCAAGAGACCCAGTACTTC. This chain links TRBV7-7 with TRBJ2-5; 7 nucleotides align to TRBD2. The length of the CDR3 is 15 residues. Germline V gives CDR1 SSHAT, CDR2 FNYEAQ (reference sequence). Losses at the gene ends were 1 base for V and 0 bases for J; bases not matched to a gene: 2. Drawing the rest from reference TRBV7-7 and TRBJ2-5, the complete variable domain is GAGVSQSPRYKVTKRGQDVTLRCDPISSHATLYWYQQALGQGPEFLTYFNYEAQPDKSGLPSDRFSAERPEGSISTLTIQRTEQRDSAMYRCASSLVAGDQETQYFGPGTRLLVL.

This rearrangement joins TRBV7-2 to TRBJ2-3; D gene uncertain. The CDR3 has 15 amino acids. V lost 4 bases, J lost 0 bases, and 11 bases lay in between. The germline V gene has CDR1 SGHTA and CDR2 FQGNSA. This chain's CDR3 is CASSSTIFSTDTQYF. In DNA, the CDR3 is TGTGCCAGCAGCTCGACAATATTTAGCACAGATACGCAGTATTTT. The complete variable domain, with remaining parts taken from reference TRBV7-2 and TRBJ2-3, reads GAGVSQSPSNKVTEKGKDVELRCDPISGHTALYWYRQSLGQGLEFLIYFQGNSAPDKSGLPSDRFSAERTGGSVSTLTIQRTQQEDSAVYLCASSSTIFSTDTQYFGPGTRLTVL.

The chain combines TRBV19 with TRBJ2-1; no firm D call. The CDR3 has 13 residues. V was pared by 7 bases and J by 0 bases, with 7 bases between. In germline, CDR1 is LNHDA, CDR2 SQIVND (reference sequence). For the CDR3, the DNA is TGTGCCAGTACATACAGCTCCTACAATGAGCAGTTCTTC. Encoded protein: CASTYSSYNEQFF.

The DNA of the CDR3 is TGTGCCAGCAGCTTAGAAGGGGCAGGGGACTATGGCTACACCTTC. Its translation: CASSLEGAGDYGYTF. The chain recombines TRBV11-2 with TRBJ1-2, with D tentatively TRBD1 (6 bases). The CDR3 totals 15 residues. CDR1 and CDR2 (germline): SGHAT, FQNNGV. V was clipped by 0 bases and J by 3 bases, with 11 bases between them.

This rearrangement joins TRBV11-2 to TRBJ2-1; D possibly corresponds to TRBD1 (5 bases). CDR1 SGHAT and CDR2 FQNNGV come from the germline V gene. V gave up 5 bases and J gave up 4 bases, with 9 bases separating them. The CDR3 is 13 residues long. This chain's CDR3 is CASSPDSYNEQFF. CDR3 DNA sequence: TGTGCCAGCAGCCCCGACAGTTACAATGAGCAGTTCTTC.

The V and J genes are TRBV7-9 and TRBJ1-5, with TRBD1 identical over 11 bases. Germline CDR1 and CDR2: SEHNR and FQNEAQ (reference sequence). V lost 5 bases, J lost 5 bases, and 5 bases stayed unmatched. The CDR3 runs 15 residues. Here the CDR3 DNA reads TGTGCCAGCAGCCCGTCGGGACAGGGGGATCAGCCCCAGCATTTT. Residues: CASSPSGQGDQPQHF. Full variable domain (remainder filled in from reference TRBV7-9 and TRBJ1-5): DTGVSQNPRHKITKRGQNVTFRCDPISEHNRLYWYRQTLGQGPEFLTYFQNEAQLEKSRLLSDRFSAERPKGSFSTLEIQRTEQGDSAMYLCASSPSGQGDQPQHFGDGTRLSIL.

V usage is TRBV27 and J usage is TRBJ2-2, with D perhaps TRBD1 (5 bases). The ends were cut back, 4 bases at V and 1 base at J, with 7 bases in the middle. The germline CDR1 and CDR2 sequences are MNHEY and SMNVEV (reference sequence). The CDR3 sequence is 14 residues long. CDR3 coding DNA: TGTGCCAGCAGTTGGGGCAGGAACACCGGGGAGCTGTTTTTT. This translates into CASSWGRNTGELFF.

The chain uses TRBV6-5 and TRBJ2-3; 9 nucleotides agree with TRBD2. V shed 0 bases, J shed 1 base, and the junction held 2 bases outside the gene matches. The CDR3 sequence is 16 residues long. In germline, CDR1 is MNHEY, CDR2 SVGAGI. In DNA, the CDR3 is TGTGCCAGCAGTTACTCGGGCGGGAGGGGCACAGATACGCAGTATTTT. Translated, it gives CASSYSGGRGTDTQYF.

The chain is built from TRBV19 and TRBJ1-4, with D perhaps TRBD1 (6 bases). The CDR3 has 16 residues. The V gene lost 10 bases and the J gene lost 2 bases, with 20 bases spanning the gap. Germline CDR1 is LNHDA and CDR2 is SQIVND (reference sequence). CDR3 in DNA: TGTGCCACCCAGGGGAGTGGGCAGGCGACTAATGAAAAACTGTTTTTT. Translating gives CATQGSGQATNEKLFF.

V is TRBV5-6 and J is TRBJ1-1; D possibly corresponds to TRBD1 (5 bases). CDR1 and CDR2 from the germline V gene are SGHDT and YYEEEE. The length of the CDR3 is 13 residues. Trimming pared 4 bases from V and 1 base from J, leaving 8 bases between. Written as DNA, the CDR3 is TGTGCCAGCAGCCCACAGGAGAACACTGAAGCTTTCTTT. Residues: CASSPQENTEAFF.

Only a few counts were recorded for this clone. The genes are TRBV6-5 and TRBJ2-5, with 8 bases matching TRBD1. V lost 4 bases and J lost 4; bases outside the gene matches: 8. CDR1 MNHEY and CDR2 SVGAGI come from the germline V gene. The CDR3 runs 15 residues. CDR3 sequence: CASSLNRGSRETQYF. DNA for the CDR3: TGTGCCAGCAGTTTAAACAGGGGGTCACGAGAGACCCAGTACTTC.

The CDR3 DNA reads as TGCGCCAGCAGCCGGGACAGGGGAAGAGGTGGCTACACCTTC. The encoded protein is CASSRDRGRGGYTF. The rearrangement links TRBV4-3 to TRBJ1-2; 10 nucleotides match TRBD1. The CDR3 covers 14 residues. V lost 4 bases and J lost 7; bases outside the gene matches: 6. Looked up from germline, CDR1 is LGHNA and CDR2 is YSLEER.

The chain employs TRBV3-1 (or the pseudogene TRBV3-2) and TRBJ2-1; the D gene is possibly TRBD1 (6 bases). This CDR3 has 14 amino acids. Trimming removed 0 bases from V and 7 bases from J, with 10 bases in between. In germline, CDR1 is LGHDT, CDR2 YNNKEL (reference sequence). The CDR3 DNA is TGTGCCAGCAGCCAAGATACAGGGTATAATGAGCAGTTCTTC. This sequence encodes CASSQDTGYNEQFF.

The DNA for the CDR3 is TGTGCCAGCAGCACGGGACTAGGAGCTTACAATGAGCAGTTCTTC. It is translated as CASSTGLGAYNEQFF. The V call is TRBV5-4, the J call TRBJ2-1, with 8 bases lining up with TRBD2. Trimming at V came to 4 bases and at J to 4 bases, leaving 7 bases not matched to a gene. This CDR3 has 15 residues. CDR1 and CDR2 (germline): SGHNT, YYREEE (reference sequence).

J is TRBJ2-1 and V is TRBV7-2; 11 positions match TRBD2. J gave up 7 bases and V 0 bases, and 2 bases lay outside the gene matches. The CDR3 has 15 residues. Per germline, CDR1 SGHTA and CDR2 FQGNSA. Written as DNA, the CDR3 is TGTGCCAGCAGCTTAGCTAGCGGGGGGGGGAATGAGCAGTTCTTC. This gives the protein CASSLASGGGNEQFF.

The genes are TRBV4-1 and TRBJ1-1; possible D gene TRBD1, 5 bases. The CDR3 loop spans 15 amino acids. Trimming pared 0 bases from V and 4 bases from J, leaving 12 bases between. CDR1 MGHRA and CDR2 YSYEKL come from the germline V gene. CDR3 in DNA: TGCGCCAGCAGCCAAGATCCGCAGGGTACCACTGAAGCTTTCTTT. The encoded protein is CASSQDPQGTTEAFF.